Described below is a single TCR beta chain sequence and its context. Its antigen is unknown. Sequencing was performed with immunoSEQ multiplex PCR; in TCRdb, only in-frame clones are kept and a portion is missing. The sample shows some 150,000 clones, approximately 90% of them seen only once. The germline V gene has CDR1 SEHNR and CDR2 FQNEAQ (reference sequence). The CDR3 contains 15 residues. The V gene lost 4 bases and the J gene lost 8 bases, with 20 bases spanning the gap. The data belong to a study of T cell responses to AZD1222 COVID-19 vaccine. Study-level results: A mostly white British donor set with more females was recruited, and clonal diversity was possibly underestimated.

V gene TRBV7-9 combines with J gene TRBJ1-1; D may be TRBD1 (5 bases). The sequence was obtained from an adult in good health. Sequenced material: peripheral blood, taken on day 0 of AZD1222 vaccination. The chain's CDR3 is CASSSSWVRGTEAFF. The CDR3 nucleotides are TGTGCCAGCAGCTCCAGTTGGGTGCGGGGGACCGAAGCTTTCTTT.